A selection of T cell receptor beta chains follows, all from one sample in a study of neurological immune-mediated disorders. MiXCR, applied by TCRdb to the 5' RACE reads, yields one record per CDR3 protein. Among 20,000 to 30,000 distinct CDR3 sequences listed, about 2.5% were seen once. Material: PBMCs. The receptors come from a woman between 45 and 65 years old with multiple sclerosis. CDR3s include the opening cysteine and the closing phenylalanine or tryptophan. The order of the fields is V gene, J gene, D gene, CDR3 length, clone size, CDR3 DNA, CDR3 protein. A D gene is named only where the DNA matches it firmly. Not every row has a clone size; where given, it reads once, few, many or a size class.

>TRBV3-1|TRBJ2-7|TRBD1|12|many
TGTGCCAGCAGCCAAACAGGGGCAGAGCAGTACTTC
CASSQTGAEQYF
>TRBV5-1|TRBJ2-5|-|14|few
TGCGCCAGCAGCCCCGGGACTTACCAAGAGACCCAGTACTTC
CASSPGTYQETQYF
>TRBV20-1|TRBJ1-5|-|14|many
TGCAGTGCTAGAGCAGGGAATAGCAATCAGCCCCAGCATTTT
CSARAGNSNQPQHF
>TRBV12-3/TRBV12-4|TRBJ2-5|-|12|many
TGTGCCAGCAGTCAGTACCAAGAGACCCAGTACTTC
CASSQYQETQYF
>TRBV11-2|TRBJ1-5|TRBD1|15|many
TGTGCCAGCAGCAGAAACCAGGGGGGCAATCAGCCCCAGAATTTT
CASSRNQGGNQPQNF
>TRBV20-1|TRBJ2-5|-|13|many
TGCAGTGCTAGAGGGCCAGGGGCCCCGACCCAGTACTTC
CSARGPGAPTQYF
>TRBV7-2|TRBJ2-7|TRBD1|14|-
TGTGCCAGCAGACCCCCAGGGGGCCACCGCGAGCAGTACTTC
CASRPPGGHREQYF
>TRBV20-1|TRBJ1-5|TRBD1|15|many
TGCAGTGCTAGTAGGGGACAGGGGAGCAATCAGCCCCAGCATTTT
CSASRGQGSNQPQHF
>TRBV20-1|TRBJ1-2|TRBD1|15|-
TGCAGTGCCCTTGAGCCGGGACAGGGCAACTATGGCTACACCTTC
CSALEPGQGNYGYTF
>TRBV10-3|TRBJ1-5|-|13|many
TGTGCCATCAGTGAAAGAGGCAATCAGCCCCAGCATTTT
CAISERGNQPQHF
>TRBV20-1|TRBJ2-7|TRBD2|15|many
TGCAGTGCTAGCCTTAGCGGAGCGGGAGAAAACGAGCAGTACTTC
CSASLSGAGENEQYF
>TRBV9|TRBJ2-7|-|14|many
TGTGCCAGCAGCGTAGGGTCGGGCACCTACGAGCAGTACTTC
CASSVGSGTYEQYF
>TRBV10-3|TRBJ1-5|-|16|many
TGTGCCATCAGTGAGAGGGAACAGGGATTCAATCAGCCCCAGCATTTT
CAISEREQGFNQPQHF
>TRBV10-3|TRBJ1-2|TRBD1|15|medium-sized
TGTGCCATCAGTGACGAGGGACAGGGGGTGTATGGCTACACCTTC
CAISDEGQGVYGYTF
>TRBV7-6|TRBJ2-1|-|14|many
TGTGCCAGCAGCCATTCGGGGGCCTACAATGAGCAGTTCTTC
CASSHSGAYNEQFF
>TRBV11-3|TRBJ2-3|-|15|many
TGTGCCAGCAGCTCGGGGCTACTGAGCCGGGATACGCAGTATTTT
CASSSGLLSRDTQYF
>TRBV7-9|TRBJ2-7|-|13|many
TGTGCCAGCAGCCCTTTTTTCGTCTACGAGCAGTACTTC
CASSPFFVYEQYF
>TRBV20-1|TRBJ2-5|-|14|many
TGCAGTGCCCTCACTGGGGGGGCCAGGGAGACCCAGTACTTC
CSALTGGARETQYF
>TRBV24-1|TRBJ2-1|TRBD2|13|few
TGTGCCACCAACCTAGCGGGAGGTTATGAGCAGTTCTTC
CATNLAGGYEQFF
>TRBV20-1|TRBJ2-1|TRBD2|14|medium-sized
TGCAGTGCTAGAACTAGCGGGGGACACGGTGAGCAGTTCTTC
CSARTSGGHGEQFF
>TRBV20-1|TRBJ2-1|TRBD2|15|medium-sized
TGCAGTGCTGGAGGGACTAGCGGGAGTTCAGGTGGGCAGTTCTTC
CSAGGTSGSSGGQFF
>TRBV20-1|TRBJ2-7|TRBD2|14|-
TGCAGTGCTAGGTCCGCGAGCGGGGTCTACGAGCAGTACTTC
CSARSASGVYEQYF
>TRBV27|TRBJ2-5|TRBD1|15|many
TGTGCCAGCAGTTTGTCGGGACAGGGACGAGAGACCCAGTACTTC
CASSLSGQGRETQYF
>TRBV20-1|TRBJ2-5|TRBD2|15|many
TGCAGTGCTGGACTGGCTAGCGGGAACCAAGAGACCCAGTACTTC
CSAGLASGNQETQYF
>TRBV3-1|TRBJ2-2|TRBD2|15|-
TGTGCCAGCAGAGGGTCAGCGGGAGACACCGGGGAGCTGTTTTTT
CASRGSAGDTGELFF
>TRBV12-3/TRBV12-4|TRBJ1-1|-|13|many
TGTGCCAGCACCAATAGGGCAGGGGATGAAGCTTTCTTT
CASTNRAGDEAFF
>TRBV6-5|TRBJ2-7|-|15|-
TGTGCCAGCAGTTACTCCGTTGCCGGGTCCTACGAGCAGTACTTC
CASSYSVAGSYEQYF
>TRBV7-8|TRBJ1-1|-|12|many
TGTGCCAGCAGCCCACGTTTCCCTGAAGCTTTCTTT
CASSPRFPEAFF
>TRBV6-1|TRBJ1-2|-|16|many
TGTGCCAGCAGTGAATCCCCCCCGGGGAGATACTATGGCTACACCTTC
CASSESPPGRYYGYTF
>TRBV10-3|TRBJ1-1|TRBD1|15|many
TGTGCCATCAGTGAGTCGACAGGGCCGAACACTGAAGCTTTCTTT
CAISESTGPNTEAFF
>TRBV24-1|TRBJ2-1|TRBD2|15|many
TGTGCCACCAGTTTAGCTAGCGGAGACTACAATGAGCAGTTCTTC
CATSLASGDYNEQFF
>TRBV7-2|TRBJ2-5|TRBD1|14|many
TGTGCCAGCAGCACCCGGACAGGGTCGGAGACCCAGTACTTC
CASSTRTGSETQYF
>TRBV12-3/TRBV12-4|TRBJ2-7|-|14|many
TGTGCCAGCAGCCAGGGGCCATCGCTCGGCGAGCAGTACTTC
CASSQGPSLGEQYF
>TRBV29-1|TRBJ1-5|TRBD1|12|medium-sized
TGCAGCGTAAGGACAGGGGATCAGCCCCAGCATTTT
CSVRTGDQPQHF
>TRBV5-5|TRBJ2-3|TRBD2|16|many
TGTGCCAGCAGCCTCTGGACTAGCGGGGGCACAGATACGCAGTATTTT
CASSLWTSGGTDTQYF
>TRBV6-2/TRBV6-3|TRBJ2-3|-|11|-
TGTGCCGGCGGGGTCGGAGATACGCAGTATTTT
CAGGVGDTQYF
>TRBV27|TRBJ2-7|TRBD1|14|many
TGTGCCAGCAGTTTTGGGGACAGCTCCTACGAGCAGTACTTC
CASSFGDSSYEQYF
>TRBV12-3/TRBV12-4|TRBJ1-2|TRBD1|15|many
TGTGCCAGCAGTTTGACAGGGGGGGACGGCTATGGCTACACCTTC
CASSLTGGDGYGYTF
>TRBV3-1|TRBJ2-3|TRBD2|16|medium-sized
TGTGCCAGCAGCCCCCATGGAGCGGGGGGCGCAGATACGCAGTATTTT
CASSPHGAGGADTQYF
>TRBV7-9|TRBJ2-2|-|15|many
TGTGCCAGCAGCCTGGCTGGGCCAGACACCGGGGAGCTGTTTTTT
CASSLAGPDTGELFF
>TRBV5-1|TRBJ2-7|TRBD2|14|many
TGCGCCAGCAGCTTGGACGGGACTAAATACGAGCAGTACTTC
CASSLDGTKYEQYF
>TRBV5-4|TRBJ1-2|TRBD1|15|few
TGTGCCAGCAGCTTAGGTCGACAGGGTAACTATGGCTACACCTTC
CASSLGRQGNYGYTF
>TRBV5-8|TRBJ1-2|TRBD1|11|many
TGTGCCAGCGGGACAGGGTATGGCTACACCTTC
CASGTGYGYTF
>TRBV6-6|TRBJ1-1|-|16|few
TGTGCCAGCAGTTACGATGTGACGGGGCGGAACACTGAAGCTTTCTTT
CASSYDVTGRNTEAFF
>TRBV12-3/TRBV12-4|TRBJ2-1|TRBD2|17|many
TGTGCCAGCAGTGTAGACGCGACTAGCGGGAGGGCCCGTGAGCAGTTCTTC
CASSVDATSGRAREQFF
>TRBV3-1|TRBJ2-7|-|16|many
TGTGCCAGCAGCCAAGGAGGGGGACCAGCGCCCTACGAGCAGTACTTC
CASSQGGGPAPYEQYF